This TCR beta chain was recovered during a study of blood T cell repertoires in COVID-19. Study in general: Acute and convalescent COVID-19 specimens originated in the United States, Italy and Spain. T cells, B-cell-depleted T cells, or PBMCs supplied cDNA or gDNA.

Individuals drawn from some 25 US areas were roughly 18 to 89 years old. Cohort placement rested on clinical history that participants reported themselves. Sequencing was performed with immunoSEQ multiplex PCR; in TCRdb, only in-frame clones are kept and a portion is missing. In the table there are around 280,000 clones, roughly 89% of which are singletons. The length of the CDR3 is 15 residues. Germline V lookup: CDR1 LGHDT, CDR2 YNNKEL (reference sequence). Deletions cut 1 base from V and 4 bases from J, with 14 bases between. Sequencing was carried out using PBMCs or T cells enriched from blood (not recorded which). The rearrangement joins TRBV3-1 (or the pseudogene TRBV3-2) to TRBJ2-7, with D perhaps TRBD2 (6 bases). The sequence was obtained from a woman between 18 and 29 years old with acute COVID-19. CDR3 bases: TGTGCCAGCAGCCAAGTTTCCGGGAGTCCGTACGAGCAGTACTTC. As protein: CASSQVSGSPYEQYF.